This T cell receptor beta chain was sequenced during a study of blood T cell repertoires in COVID-19. Notes on this clone: Here the CDR3 omits its conserved ending phenylalanine or tryptophan, so a read error is the likely source. Because the CDR3's place on the DNA is in doubt, the DNA is left out and the CDR3 is given as listed by TCRdb.

As handled by the study authors: Estimation of nucleated cell counts relied on the amplification of reference gene primers. This table comes from immunoSEQ multiplex PCR, and its TCRdb copy is limited to in-frame clones, with some not included. V, J and clone size are those of that table, while D and trimming were read from the DNA. The sample consists of approximately 85,000 clones, about nine tenths of them appearing once. The CDR3 is 11 residues long, ends included. Per the germline V gene, CDR1 is SGHDT and CDR2 is YYEEEE. Sequenced input: peripheral blood. The TCR was taken from a man aged 50 or older with active or convalescent COVID-19. J is TRBJ2-7 and V is TRBV5-6; the table's D call, TRBD2, was not checked against the DNA. CDR3 loop: CASSYGRAQVL.